The T cell receptor (beta chain) under discussion was sequenced for a study of early T cells in non-severe SARS-CoV-2 infection. Study findings and constraints: VDJdb-based annotation leaned toward anti-spike CD8 responses and missed private and CD4 specificities.

This clonotype occurred many times. Its antigen is still unknown. The protocol attached unique molecular identifiers to individual cDNA molecules. Via MiXCR, TCRdb re-called the 5' RACE reads, giving one row per CDR3 protein. The sample lists 60,000 to 90,000 distinct CDR3 sequences, 9% to 10% occurring once. V lost 5 bases to trimming and J lost 0 bases; unmatched junction nucleotides: 9. Germline CDR1 MGHRA, CDR2 YSYEKL. The CDR3 is 17 residues long. This TCR came from an adult who was a healthcare worker with PCR-confirmed SARS-CoV-2 infection or an uninfected control (not recorded which). Sequencing input: whole blood. The chain joins TRBV4-1 to TRBJ2-3; 9 bases are a match to TRBD1. The CDR3 protein is CASSKAGTGFSTDTQYF. CDR3 in DNA: TGCGCCAGCAGCAAAGCCGGGACAGGGTTTAGCACAGATACGCAGTATTTT.